The TCR beta chain under discussion was sequenced for a study of human T cells and chemical hapten exposure. Study-level information: The study lasted approximately 26 weeks, and patients were dosed weekly with diphenylcyclopropenone on the scalp throughout. General observations from the study: Compared with pre-sensitization or healthy control sets, expanded TCRs clustered more. The donor cohort had alopecia, so its immune response may not match that of healthy people.

The V gene lost 0 bases and the J gene lost 2 bases, with 14 bases spanning the gap. The germline gives CDR1 KGHSH, CDR2 LQKENI. The CDR3 runs to 16 residues. Turning to this clonotype: The antigen is not known.

Each cDNA molecule in the library carried unique molecular identifiers. One entry per CDR3 protein, called by TCRdb with MiXCR from the RACE reads. The sample yields approximately 100,000 distinct CDR3 sequences, approximately 12% seen once. Documented time point: pre-sensitization, week 0. Treatment: therapeutic diphenylcyclopropenone sensitization with weekly scalp DPC. Sequences were derived from whole blood, sampled in connection with sensitization to the hapten diphenylcyclopropenone (DPC). The TCR originated in a woman aged 50 to 60 with alopecia areata. Some clones in this sample may be carry-over from other donors' samples. The chain recombines TRBV18 with TRBJ2-7; D tentatively reads TRBD1 or TRBD2 (5 bases each). CDR3 nucleotide sequence: TGTGCCAGCTCACCACCCCAGGGACCTGAAGCCTACGAGCAGTACTTC. This sequence encodes CASSPPQGPEAYEQYF.